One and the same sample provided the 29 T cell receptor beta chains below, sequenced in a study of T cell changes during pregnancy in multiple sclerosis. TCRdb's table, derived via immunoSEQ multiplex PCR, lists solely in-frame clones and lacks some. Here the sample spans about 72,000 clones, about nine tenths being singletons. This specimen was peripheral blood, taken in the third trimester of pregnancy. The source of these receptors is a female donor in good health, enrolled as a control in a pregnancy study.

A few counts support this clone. The CDR3 DNA sequence: TGCGCCAGCAGCCAAGTTGTACCTTTGGGGCAAAGGAACACTGAAGCTTTCTTT. As protein: CASSQVVPLGQRNTEAFF. The genes are TRBV4-1 and TRBJ1-1; weak D call: TRBD1 (5 bases). V was pared by 1 base and J by 1 base, with 19 bases between. The CDR3 loop spans 18 amino acids. Per germline, CDR1 MGHRA and CDR2 YSYEKL.

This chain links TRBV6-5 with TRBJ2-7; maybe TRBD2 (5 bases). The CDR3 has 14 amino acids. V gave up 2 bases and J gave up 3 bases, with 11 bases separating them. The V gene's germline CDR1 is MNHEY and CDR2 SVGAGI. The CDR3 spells CASSYKGGGYEQYF. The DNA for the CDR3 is TGTGCCAGCAGTTACAAGGGCGGAGGCTACGAGCAGTACTTC.

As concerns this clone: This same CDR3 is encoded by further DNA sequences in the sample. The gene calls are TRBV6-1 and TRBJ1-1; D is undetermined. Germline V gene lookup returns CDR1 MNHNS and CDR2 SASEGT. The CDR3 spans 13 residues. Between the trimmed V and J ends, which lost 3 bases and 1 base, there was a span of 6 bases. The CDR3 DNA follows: TGTGCCAGCAGTGAGACGGGGAACACTGAAGCTTTCTTT. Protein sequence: CASSETGNTEAFF.

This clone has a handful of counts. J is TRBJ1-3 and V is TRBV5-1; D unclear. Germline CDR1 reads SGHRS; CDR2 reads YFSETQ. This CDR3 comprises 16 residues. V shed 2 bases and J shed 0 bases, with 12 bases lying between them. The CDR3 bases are TGCGCCAGCAGCTTACCCACAGCCGACTCTGGAAACACCATATATTTT. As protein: CASSLPTADSGNTIYF.

The CDR3 bases are TGTGCCAGCAGCTTGACCCCCGGGGGGTCTGGGGCCAACGTCCTGACTTTC. Protein: CASSLTPGGSGANVLTF. The chain has TRBV5-5 and TRBJ2-6, with 7 bases aligning to TRBD2. V was clipped by 1 base and J by 1 base; unmatched bases: 5. The CDR3 has 17 amino acids. Per germline, CDR1 SGHKS and CDR2 YYEKEE (reference sequence). The variable domain in full, completed from reference TRBV5-5 and TRBJ2-6, reads DAGVTQSPTHLIKTRGQQVTLRCSPISGHKSVSWYQQVLGQGPQFIFQYYEKEERGRGNFPDRFSARQFPNYSSELNVNALLLGDSALYLCASSLTPGGSGANVLTFGAGSRLTVL.

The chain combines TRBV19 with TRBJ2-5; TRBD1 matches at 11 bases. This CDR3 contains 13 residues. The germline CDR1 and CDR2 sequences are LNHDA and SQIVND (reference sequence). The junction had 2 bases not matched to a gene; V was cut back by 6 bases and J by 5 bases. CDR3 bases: TGTGCCAGTAGGGGACAGGGGGAGGAGACCCAGTACTTC. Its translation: CASRGQGEETQYF. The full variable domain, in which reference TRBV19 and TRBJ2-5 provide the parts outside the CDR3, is DGGITQSPKYLFRKEGQNVTLSCEQNLNHDAMYWYRQDPGQGLRLIYYSQIVNDFQKGDIAEGYSVSREKKESFPLTVTSAQKNPTAFYLCASRGQGEETQYFGPGTRLLVL.

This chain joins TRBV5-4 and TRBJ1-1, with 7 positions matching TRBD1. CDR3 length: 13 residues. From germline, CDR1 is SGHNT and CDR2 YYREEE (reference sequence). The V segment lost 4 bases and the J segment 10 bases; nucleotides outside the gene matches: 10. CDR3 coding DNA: TGTGCCAGCAGCCCCCGACAGGGAATTGTAGCTTTCTTT. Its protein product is CASSPRQGIVAFF.

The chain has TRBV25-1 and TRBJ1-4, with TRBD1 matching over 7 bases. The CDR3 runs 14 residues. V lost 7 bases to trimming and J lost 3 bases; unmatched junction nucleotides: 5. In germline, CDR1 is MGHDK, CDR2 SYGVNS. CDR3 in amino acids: CASTRTGPNEKLFF. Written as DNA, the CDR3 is TGTGCCAGCACCAGGACAGGACCTAATGAAAAACTGTTTTTT.

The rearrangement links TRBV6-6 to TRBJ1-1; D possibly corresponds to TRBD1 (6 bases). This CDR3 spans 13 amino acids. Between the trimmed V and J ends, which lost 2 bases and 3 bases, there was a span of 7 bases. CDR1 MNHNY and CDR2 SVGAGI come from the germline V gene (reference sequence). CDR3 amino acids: CASSYGQYTEAFF. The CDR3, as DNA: TGTGCCAGCAGTTACGGACAGTACACTGAAGCTTTCTTT.

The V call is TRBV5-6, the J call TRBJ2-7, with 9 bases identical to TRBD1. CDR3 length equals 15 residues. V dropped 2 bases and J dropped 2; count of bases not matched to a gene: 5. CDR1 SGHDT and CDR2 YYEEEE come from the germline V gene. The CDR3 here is CASSLKHRGPYEQYF. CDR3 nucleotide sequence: TGTGCCAGCAGCTTAAAACACAGGGGGCCCTACGAGCAGTACTTC.

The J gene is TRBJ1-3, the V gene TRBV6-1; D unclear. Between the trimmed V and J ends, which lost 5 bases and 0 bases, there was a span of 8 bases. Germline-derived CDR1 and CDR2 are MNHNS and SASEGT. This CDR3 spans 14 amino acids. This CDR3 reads CASSPQYSGNTIYF. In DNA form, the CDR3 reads TGTGCCAGCAGTCCACAGTACTCTGGAAACACCATATATTTT.

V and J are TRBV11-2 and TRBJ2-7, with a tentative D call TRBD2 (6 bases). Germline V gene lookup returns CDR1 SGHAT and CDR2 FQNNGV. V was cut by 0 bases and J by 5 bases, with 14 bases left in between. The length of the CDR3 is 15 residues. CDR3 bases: TGTGCCAGCAGCTTAGACCGGGGGAGTAGGGACGAGCAGTACTTC. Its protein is CASSLDRGSRDEQYF.

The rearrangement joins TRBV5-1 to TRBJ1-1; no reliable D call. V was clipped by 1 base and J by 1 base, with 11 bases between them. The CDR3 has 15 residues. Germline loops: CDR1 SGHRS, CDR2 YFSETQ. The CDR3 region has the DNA TGCGCCAGCAGCTTGACCGGGAGAGGGAACACTGAAGCTTTCTTT. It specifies CASSLTGRGNTEAFF.

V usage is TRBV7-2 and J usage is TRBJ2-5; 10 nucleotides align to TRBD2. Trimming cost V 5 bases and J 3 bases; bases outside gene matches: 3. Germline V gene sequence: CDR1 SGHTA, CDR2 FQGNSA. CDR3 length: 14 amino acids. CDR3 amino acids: CASSVGLAEETQYF. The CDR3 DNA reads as TGTGCCAGCAGCGTAGGACTAGCGGAAGAGACCCAGTACTTC.

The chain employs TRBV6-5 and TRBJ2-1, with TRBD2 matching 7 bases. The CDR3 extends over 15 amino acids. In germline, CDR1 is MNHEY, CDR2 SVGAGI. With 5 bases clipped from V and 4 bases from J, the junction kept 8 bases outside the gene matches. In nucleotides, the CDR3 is TGTGCCAGCAGTCGAACTAGCGAACGATACAATGAGCAGTTCTTC. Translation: CASSRTSERYNEQFF.

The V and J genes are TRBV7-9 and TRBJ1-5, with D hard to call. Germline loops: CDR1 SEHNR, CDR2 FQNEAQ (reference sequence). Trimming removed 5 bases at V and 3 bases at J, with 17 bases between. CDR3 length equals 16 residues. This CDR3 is CASSIVGEGINQPQHF. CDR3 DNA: TGTGCCAGCAGCATAGTCGGAGAGGGTATCAATCAGCCCCAGCATTTT.

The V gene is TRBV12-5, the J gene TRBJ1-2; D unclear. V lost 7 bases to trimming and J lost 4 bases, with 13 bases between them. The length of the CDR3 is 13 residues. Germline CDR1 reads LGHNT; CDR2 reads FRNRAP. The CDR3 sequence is CASVIARGYGYTF. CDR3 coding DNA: TGTGCTAGTGTGATCGCCAGAGGCTATGGCTACACCTTC.

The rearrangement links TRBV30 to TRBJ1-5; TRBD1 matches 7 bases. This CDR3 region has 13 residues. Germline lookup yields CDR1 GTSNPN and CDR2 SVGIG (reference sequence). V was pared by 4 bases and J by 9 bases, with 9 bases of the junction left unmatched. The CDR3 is CAWKGAREGPQHF. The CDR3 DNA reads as TGTGCCTGGAAGGGGGCACGCGAAGGGCCCCAGCATTTT.

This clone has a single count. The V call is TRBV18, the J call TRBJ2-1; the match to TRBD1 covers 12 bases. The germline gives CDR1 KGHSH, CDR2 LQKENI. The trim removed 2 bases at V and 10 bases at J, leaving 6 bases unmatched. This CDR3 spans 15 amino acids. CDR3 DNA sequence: TGTGCCAGCTCACCAATAGGGACAGGGGGCGACGAGCAGTTCTTC. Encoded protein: CASSPIGTGGDEQFF.

The CDR3 nucleotides are TGTGCCAGCAGTCCTAATAGCGGGGGGATAATAGATACGCAGTATTTT. This gives the protein CASSPNSGGIIDTQYF. The chain employs TRBV6-6 and TRBJ2-3, with 10 bases fitting TRBD2. The junction had 10 bases not matched to a gene; V was cut back by 5 bases and J by 5 bases. The CDR3 spans 16 residues. The germline gives CDR1 MNHNY, CDR2 SVGAGI (reference sequence).

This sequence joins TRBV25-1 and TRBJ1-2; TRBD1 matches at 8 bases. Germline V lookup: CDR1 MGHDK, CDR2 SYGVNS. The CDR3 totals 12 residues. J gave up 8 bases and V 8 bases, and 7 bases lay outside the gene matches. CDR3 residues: CASYQGAGGYTF. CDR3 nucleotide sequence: TGTGCCAGCTATCAGGGGGCGGGGGGCTACACCTTC.

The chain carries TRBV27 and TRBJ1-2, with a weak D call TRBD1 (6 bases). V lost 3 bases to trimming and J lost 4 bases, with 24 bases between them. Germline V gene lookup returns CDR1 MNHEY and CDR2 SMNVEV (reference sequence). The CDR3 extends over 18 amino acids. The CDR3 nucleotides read TGTGCCAGCAGTTTGTCCTCGGTGGGGGCCGAGAAACCCTATGGCTACACCTTC. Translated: CASSLSSVGAEKPYGYTF.

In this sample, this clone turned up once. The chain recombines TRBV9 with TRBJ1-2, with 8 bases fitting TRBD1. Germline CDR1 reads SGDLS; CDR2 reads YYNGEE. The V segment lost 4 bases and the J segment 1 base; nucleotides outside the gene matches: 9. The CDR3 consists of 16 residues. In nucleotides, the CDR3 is TGTGCCAGCAGCCGCAGGTGGACAGGGATTAACTATGGCTACACCTTC. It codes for CASSRRWTGINYGYTF.

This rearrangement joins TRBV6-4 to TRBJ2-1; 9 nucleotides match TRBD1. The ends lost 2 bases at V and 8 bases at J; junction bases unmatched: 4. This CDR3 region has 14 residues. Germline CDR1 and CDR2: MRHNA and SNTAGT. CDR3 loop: CASSDRTGADEQFF. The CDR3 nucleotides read TGTGCCAGCAGTGACCGGACAGGGGCGGATGAGCAGTTCTTC.

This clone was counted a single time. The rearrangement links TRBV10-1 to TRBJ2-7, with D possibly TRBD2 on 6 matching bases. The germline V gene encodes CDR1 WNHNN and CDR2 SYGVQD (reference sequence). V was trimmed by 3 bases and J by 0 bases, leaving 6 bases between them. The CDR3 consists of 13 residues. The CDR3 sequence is CASSEAGSYEQYF. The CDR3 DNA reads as TGCGCCAGCAGTGAAGCGGGCTCCTACGAGCAGTACTTC.

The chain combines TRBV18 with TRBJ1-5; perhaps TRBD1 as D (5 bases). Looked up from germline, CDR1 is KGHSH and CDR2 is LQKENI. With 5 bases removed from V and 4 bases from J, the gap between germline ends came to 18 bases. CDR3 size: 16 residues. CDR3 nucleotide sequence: TGTGCCAGCTCAGCCGACAGCCCTTGGAGAAATCAGCCCCAGCATTTT. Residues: CASSADSPWRNQPQHF.

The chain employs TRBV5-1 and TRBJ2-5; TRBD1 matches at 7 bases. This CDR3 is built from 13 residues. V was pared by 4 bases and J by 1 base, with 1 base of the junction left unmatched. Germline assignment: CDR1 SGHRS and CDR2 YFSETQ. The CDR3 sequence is CASSPGGQETQYF. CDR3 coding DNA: TGCGCCAGCAGCCCAGGGGGCCAAGAGACCCAGTACTTC.

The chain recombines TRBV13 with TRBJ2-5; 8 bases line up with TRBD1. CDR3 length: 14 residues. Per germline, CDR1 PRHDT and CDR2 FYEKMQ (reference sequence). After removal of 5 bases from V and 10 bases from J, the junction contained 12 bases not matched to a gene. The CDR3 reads CASSPQDRVIVQYF. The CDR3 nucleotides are TGTGCCAGCAGCCCCCAGGACAGGGTGATCGTCCAGTACTTC.

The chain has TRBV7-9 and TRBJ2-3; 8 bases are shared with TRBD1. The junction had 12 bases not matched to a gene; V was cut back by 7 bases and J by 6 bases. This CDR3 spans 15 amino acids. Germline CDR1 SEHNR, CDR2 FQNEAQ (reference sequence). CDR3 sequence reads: CASNEPGGAQDTQYF. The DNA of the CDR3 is TGTGCCAGCAACGAACCAGGGGGCGCGCAGGATACGCAGTATTTT.